The rows below give T cell receptor beta chains drawn from one sample of a study of T cell responses to AZD1222 COVID-19 vaccine. Clones were read by immunoSEQ multiplex PCR, and TCRdb kept only the in-frame ones, dropping some. The sample holds some 120,000 clones, less than 90% seen once. The sequenced sample was peripheral blood, obtained on day 0 of AZD1222 vaccination. The receptors were sampled from an adult in good health. The conserved cysteine and the conserved F or W are not part of the CDR3 here. Fields, in order: V gene, J gene, CDR3 length, CDR3 protein.

V gene: TRBV29-1; J gene: TRBJ1-1; CDR3 length: 11; CDR3 protein: SVCPGQYTEAF
V gene: TRBV3-1/TRBV3-2; J gene: TRBJ1-1; CDR3 length: 14; CDR3 protein: ASSQRGTGAYTEAF
V gene: TRBV6-5; J gene: TRBJ1-6; CDR3 length: 13; CDR3 protein: ASNAGDRDHSPLH
V gene: TRBV2; J gene: TRBJ1-4; CDR3 length: 12; CDR3 protein: ASREQAIGEKLF
V gene: TRBV7-9; J gene: TRBJ1-1; CDR3 length: 13; CDR3 protein: ASSSFEGAVTEAF
V gene: TRBV5-6; J gene: TRBJ2-1; CDR3 length: 13; CDR3 protein: ASSTSGLSYNEQF
V gene: TRBV9; J gene: TRBJ2-3; CDR3 length: 14; CDR3 protein: ASSVGSGRMSDTQY
V gene: TRBV7-2; J gene: TRBJ1-1; CDR3 length: 13; CDR3 protein: ASSLSGTGRTEAF
V gene: TRBV23-1; J gene: TRBJ2-7; CDR3 length: 13; CDR3 protein: ASSRPTSDLYEQY
V gene: TRBV18; J gene: TRBJ2-2; CDR3 length: 14; CDR3 protein: ASSPPGQPNTGELF
V gene: TRBV19; J gene: TRBJ2-5; CDR3 length: 13; CDR3 protein: ASMGLAGNQETQY
V gene: TRBV24-1; J gene: TRBJ1-2; CDR3 length: 14; CDR3 protein: ATSDPPIKINYGYT
V gene: TRBV1; J gene: TRBJ2-7; CDR3 length: 11; CDR3 protein: TSSQARTHEQY
V gene: TRBV6-1; J gene: TRBJ1-1; CDR3 length: 11; CDR3 protein: ASSEYGDTEAF
V gene: TRBV27; J gene: TRBJ2-3; CDR3 length: 15; CDR3 protein: ASSLGAGGPSTDTQY
V gene: TRBV9; J gene: TRBJ1-5; CDR3 length: 12; CDR3 protein: ASSVGQGNQPQH
V gene: TRBV5-1; J gene: TRBJ1-1; CDR3 length: 12; CDR3 protein: ASSLQPTSAEAF
V gene: TRBV11-1; J gene: TRBJ1-4; CDR3 length: 12; CDR3 protein: ASSTGQGNEKLF
V gene: TRBV4-2; J gene: TRBJ1-2; CDR3 length: 13; CDR3 protein: ASSQGTGERNGYT
V gene: TRBV5-6; J gene: TRBJ1-6; CDR3 length: 14; CDR3 protein: ASSTGFSSYNSPLH